This T cell receptor beta chain derives from a study of blood T cell repertoires in COVID-19. Study overall: The United States, Italy and Spain were the sources of the acute and convalescent COVID-19 samples. Nucleic acid was either cDNA or gDNA, and it came from T cells, B-cell-depleted T cells, or PBMCs.

V lost 2 bases, J lost 4 bases, and 11 bases lay in between. Germline V CDR1 and CDR2: SGHTA, FQGTGA. The CDR3 is made up of 14 amino acids. Source study methods: Reference gene primers were amplified, and this amplification served to estimate nucleated cell counts. Sequencing was performed with immunoSEQ multiplex PCR; in TCRdb, only in-frame clones are kept and a portion is missing. V, J and clone size derive from that table, while D and trimming were established from the DNA sequence. The sample carries about 160,000 clones, around 84% recorded once. This clone has only a few counts. The chain combines TRBV7-3 with TRBJ1-1; D gene unclear. This receptor was identified in a man aged 40-50 years with acute or convalescent COVID-19. The specimen sequenced was peripheral blood. CDR3 coding DNA: TGTGCCAGCAGCTTATTGGCAGAGGGCACTGAAGCTTTCTTT. Its translation: CASSLLAEGTEAFF.